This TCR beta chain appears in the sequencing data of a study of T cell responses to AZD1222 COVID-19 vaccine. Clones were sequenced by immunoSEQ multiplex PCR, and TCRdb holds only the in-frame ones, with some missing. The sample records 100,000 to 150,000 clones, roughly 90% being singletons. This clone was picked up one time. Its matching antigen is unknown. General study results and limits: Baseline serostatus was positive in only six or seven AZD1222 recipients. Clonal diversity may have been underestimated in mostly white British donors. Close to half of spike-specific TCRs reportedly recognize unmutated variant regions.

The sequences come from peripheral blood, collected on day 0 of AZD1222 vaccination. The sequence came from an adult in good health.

The DNA of the CDR3 is TGTGCCAGCAGCAGGACCTCCTTACATCGCACCTACGAGCAGTACTTC. This translates into CASSRTSLHRTYEQYF. The J gene is TRBJ2-7, the V gene TRBV21-1. TRBV21-1 is shown as a pseudogene. This CDR3 comprises 16 residues.